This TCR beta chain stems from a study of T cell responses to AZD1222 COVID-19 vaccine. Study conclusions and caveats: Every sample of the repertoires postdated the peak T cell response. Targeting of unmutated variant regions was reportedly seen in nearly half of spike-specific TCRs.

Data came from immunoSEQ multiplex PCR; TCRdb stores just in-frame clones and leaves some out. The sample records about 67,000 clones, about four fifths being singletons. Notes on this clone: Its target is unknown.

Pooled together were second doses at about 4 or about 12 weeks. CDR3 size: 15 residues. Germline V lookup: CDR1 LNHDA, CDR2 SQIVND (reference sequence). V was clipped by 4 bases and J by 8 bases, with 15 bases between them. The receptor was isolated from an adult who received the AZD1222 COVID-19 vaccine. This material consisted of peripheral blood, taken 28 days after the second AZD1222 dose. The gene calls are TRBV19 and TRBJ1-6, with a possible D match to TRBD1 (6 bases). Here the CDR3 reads CASSTDRTSYSPLHF. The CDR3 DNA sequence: TGTGCCAGTAGTACGGACAGAACTTCCTATTCACCCCTCCACTTT.